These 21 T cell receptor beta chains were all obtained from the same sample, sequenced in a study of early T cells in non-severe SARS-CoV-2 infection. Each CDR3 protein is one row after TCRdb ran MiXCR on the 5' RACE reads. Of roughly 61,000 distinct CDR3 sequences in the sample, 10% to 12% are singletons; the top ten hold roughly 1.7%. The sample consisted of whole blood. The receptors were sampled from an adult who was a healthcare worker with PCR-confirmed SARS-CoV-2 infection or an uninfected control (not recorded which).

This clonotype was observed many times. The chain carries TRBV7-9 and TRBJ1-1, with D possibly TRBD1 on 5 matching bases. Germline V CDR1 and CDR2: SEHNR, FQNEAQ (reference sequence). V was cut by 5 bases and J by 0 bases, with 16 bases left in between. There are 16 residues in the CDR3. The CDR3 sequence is CASSEWSGGVNTEAFF. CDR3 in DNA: TGTGCCAGCAGCGAGTGGAGTGGAGGGGTGAACACTGAAGCTTTCTTT.

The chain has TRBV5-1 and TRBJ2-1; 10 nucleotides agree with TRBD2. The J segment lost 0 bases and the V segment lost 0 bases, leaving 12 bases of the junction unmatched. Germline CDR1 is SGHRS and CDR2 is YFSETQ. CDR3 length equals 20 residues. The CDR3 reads CASSLALGTSVISSYNEQFF. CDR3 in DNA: TGCGCCAGCAGCTTGGCCCTGGGGACTAGCGTCATTAGCTCCTACAATGAGCAGTTCTTC.

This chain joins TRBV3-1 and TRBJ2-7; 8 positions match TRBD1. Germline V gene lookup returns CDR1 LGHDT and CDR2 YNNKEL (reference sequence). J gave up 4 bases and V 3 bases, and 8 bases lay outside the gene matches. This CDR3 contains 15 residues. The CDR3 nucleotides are TGTGCCAGCAGCCAGATTGCGCAGGGGGCTTACGAGCAGTACTTC. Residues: CASSQIAQGAYEQYF.

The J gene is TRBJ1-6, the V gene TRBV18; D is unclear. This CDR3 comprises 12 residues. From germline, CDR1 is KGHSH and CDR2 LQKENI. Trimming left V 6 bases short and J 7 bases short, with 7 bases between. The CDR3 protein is CASSDGNSPLHF. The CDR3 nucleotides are TGTGCCAGCTCGGACGGGAATTCACCCCTCCACTTT.

The CDR3 bases are TGTGCCAGCAGCCCTAGAGGCACCGGGGAGCTGTTTTTT. Translated, it gives CASSPRGTGELFF. This chain joins TRBV7-9 and TRBJ2-2, with no clear D. V was shortened by 5 bases and J by 4 bases, with 8 bases between the two germline ends. Per germline, CDR1 SEHNR and CDR2 FQNEAQ (reference sequence). The CDR3 has 13 residues.

CDR3 DNA: TGTGCCAGCAGTTCGACAGGGACCGACACTGAAGCTTTCTTT. This sequence encodes CASSSTGTDTEAFF. The rearrangement uses TRBV28 and TRBJ1-1; 7 bases agree with TRBD1. J lost 3 bases, V lost 4 bases, and 5 bases had no gene match. Germline CDR1 reads MDHEN; CDR2 reads SYDVKM. This CDR3 is 14 amino acids long. Together with reference TRBV28 and TRBJ1-1, the CDR3 gives the full variable domain: DVKVTQSSRYLVKRTGEKVFLECVQDMDHENMFWYRQDPGLGLRLIYFSYDVKMKEKGDIPEGYSVSREKKERFSLILESASTNQTSMYLCASSSTGTDTEAFFGQGTRLTVV.

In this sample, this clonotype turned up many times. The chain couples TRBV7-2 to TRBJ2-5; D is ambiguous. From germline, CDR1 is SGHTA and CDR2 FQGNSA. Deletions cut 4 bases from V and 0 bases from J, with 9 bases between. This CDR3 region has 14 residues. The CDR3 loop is CASSWPRYQETQYF. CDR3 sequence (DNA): TGTGCCAGCAGCTGGCCCCGGTACCAAGAGACCCAGTACTTC.

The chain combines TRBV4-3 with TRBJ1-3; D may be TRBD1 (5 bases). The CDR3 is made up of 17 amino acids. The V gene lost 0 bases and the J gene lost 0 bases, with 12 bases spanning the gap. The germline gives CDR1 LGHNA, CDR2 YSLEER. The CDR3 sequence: CASSQEAGTFSGNTIYF. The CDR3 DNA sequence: TGCGCCAGCAGCCAAGAGGCAGGGACCTTCTCTGGAAACACCATATATTTT.

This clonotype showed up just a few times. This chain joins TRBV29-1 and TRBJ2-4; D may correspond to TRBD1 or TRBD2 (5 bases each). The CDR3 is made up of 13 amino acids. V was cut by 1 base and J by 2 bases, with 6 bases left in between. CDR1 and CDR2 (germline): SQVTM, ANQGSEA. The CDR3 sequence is CSVEGGSKNIQYF. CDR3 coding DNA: TGCAGCGTTGAAGGGGGGTCCAAAAACATTCAGTACTTC.

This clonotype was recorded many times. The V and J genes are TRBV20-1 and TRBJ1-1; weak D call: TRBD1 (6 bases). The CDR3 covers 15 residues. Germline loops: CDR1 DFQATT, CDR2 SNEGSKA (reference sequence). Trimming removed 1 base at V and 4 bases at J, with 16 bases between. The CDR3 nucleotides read TGCAGTGCTAGAGGCGTCCAGGGGTTGGGCACTGAAGCTTTCTTT. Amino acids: CSARGVQGLGTEAFF.

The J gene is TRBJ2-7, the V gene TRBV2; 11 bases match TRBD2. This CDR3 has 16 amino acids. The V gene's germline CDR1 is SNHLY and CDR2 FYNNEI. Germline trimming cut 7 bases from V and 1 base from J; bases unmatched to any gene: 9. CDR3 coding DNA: TGTGCCAGCAACTCCGGGTTAGCGGGGGGGTCCTACGAGCAGTACTTC. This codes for CASNSGLAGGSYEQYF.

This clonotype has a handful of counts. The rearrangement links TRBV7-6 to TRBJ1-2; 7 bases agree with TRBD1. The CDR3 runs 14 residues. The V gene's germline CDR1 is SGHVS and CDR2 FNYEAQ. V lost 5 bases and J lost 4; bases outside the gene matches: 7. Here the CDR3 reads CASSPTGSGYGYTF. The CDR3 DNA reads TGTGCCAGCAGCCCGACAGGGTCTGGCTATGGCTACACCTTC. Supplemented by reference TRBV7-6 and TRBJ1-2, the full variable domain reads GAGVSQSPRYKVTKRGQDVALRCDPISGHVSLYWYRQALGQGPEFLTYFNYEAQQDKSGLPNDRFSAERPEGSISTLTIQRTEQRDSAMYRCASSPTGSGYGYTFGSGTRLTVV.

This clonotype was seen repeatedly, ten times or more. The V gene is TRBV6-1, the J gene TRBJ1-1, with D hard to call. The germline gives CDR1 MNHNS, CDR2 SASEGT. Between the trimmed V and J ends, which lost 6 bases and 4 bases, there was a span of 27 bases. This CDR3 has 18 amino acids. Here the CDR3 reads CASSEGLSATPGSTEAFF. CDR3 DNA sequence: TGTGCCAGCAGCGAGGGCCTATCTGCCACCCCAGGTTCCACTGAAGCTTTCTTT.

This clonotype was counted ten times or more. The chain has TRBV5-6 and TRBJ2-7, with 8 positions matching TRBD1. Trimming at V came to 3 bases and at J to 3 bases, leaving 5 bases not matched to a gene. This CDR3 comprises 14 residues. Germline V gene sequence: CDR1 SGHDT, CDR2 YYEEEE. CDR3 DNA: TGTGCCAGCAGCTGGACAGGGTCCCGCTACGAGCAGTACTTC. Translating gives CASSWTGSRYEQYF.

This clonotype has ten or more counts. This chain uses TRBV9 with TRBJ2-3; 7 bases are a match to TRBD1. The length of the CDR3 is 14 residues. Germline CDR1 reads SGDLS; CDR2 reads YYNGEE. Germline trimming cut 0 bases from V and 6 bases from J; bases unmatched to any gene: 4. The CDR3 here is CASSVDRGQDTQYF. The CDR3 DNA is TGTGCCAGCAGCGTAGACAGGGGCCAGGATACGCAGTATTTT.

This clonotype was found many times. CDR3 sequence: CASRGGGGYEQYF. The DNA of the CDR3 is TGTGCCAGCAGGGGAGGAGGGGGCTACGAGCAGTACTTC. The chain employs TRBV6-5 and TRBJ2-7; either TRBD1 or TRBD2 may supply D (6 bases each). The germline V gene encodes CDR1 MNHEY and CDR2 SVGAGI. The germline V and J ends were trimmed by 6 bases and 3 bases, with 12 bases remaining between them. This CDR3 is built from 13 residues.

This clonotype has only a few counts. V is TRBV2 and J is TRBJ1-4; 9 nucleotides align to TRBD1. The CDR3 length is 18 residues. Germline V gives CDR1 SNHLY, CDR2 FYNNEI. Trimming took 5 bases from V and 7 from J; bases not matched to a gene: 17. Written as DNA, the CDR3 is TGTGCCAGCAGTTCAAACGCTCAGGTCGGACAGGGGAGTGAAAAACTGTTTTTT. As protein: CASSSNAQVGQGSEKLFF.

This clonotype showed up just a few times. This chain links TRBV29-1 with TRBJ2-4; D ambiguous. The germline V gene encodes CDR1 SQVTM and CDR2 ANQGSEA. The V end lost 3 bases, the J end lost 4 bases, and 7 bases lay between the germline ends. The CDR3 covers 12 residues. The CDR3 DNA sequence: TGCAGCGTTGAGGCAGGAAAAAACATTCAGTACTTC. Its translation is CSVEAGKNIQYF.

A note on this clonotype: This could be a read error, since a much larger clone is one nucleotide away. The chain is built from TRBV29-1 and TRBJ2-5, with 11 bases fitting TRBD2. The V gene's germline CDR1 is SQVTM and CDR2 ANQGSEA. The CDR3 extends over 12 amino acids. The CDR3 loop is CVLAGGQETQYF. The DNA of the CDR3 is TGTGTCCTAGCGGGGGGCCAAGAGACCCAGTACTTC.

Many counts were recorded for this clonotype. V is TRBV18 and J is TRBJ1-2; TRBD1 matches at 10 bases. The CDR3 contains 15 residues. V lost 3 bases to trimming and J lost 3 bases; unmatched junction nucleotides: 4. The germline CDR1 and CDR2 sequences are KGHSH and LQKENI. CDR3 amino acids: CASSPLGQGYYGYTF. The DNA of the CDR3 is TGTGCCAGCTCACCGCTGGGACAGGGGTACTATGGCTACACCTTC. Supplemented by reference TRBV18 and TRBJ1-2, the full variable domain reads NAGVMQNPRHLVRRRGQEARLRCSPMKGHSHVYWYRQLPEEGLKFMVYLQKENIIDESGMPKERFSAEFPKEGPSILRIQQVVRGDSAAYFCASSPLGQGYYGYTFGSGTRLTVV.

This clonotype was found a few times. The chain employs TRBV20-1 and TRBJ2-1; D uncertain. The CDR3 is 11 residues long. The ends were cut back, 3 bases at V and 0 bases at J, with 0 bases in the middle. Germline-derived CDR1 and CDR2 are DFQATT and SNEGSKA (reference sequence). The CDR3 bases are TGCAGTGCTAGCTCCTACAATGAGCAGTTCTTC. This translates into CSASSYNEQFF.